One and the same sample provided the 5 T cell receptor beta chains below, sequenced in a study of PD-L1 blockade in urothelial cancer. Assay used: immunoSEQ multiplex PCR; TCRdb lists only in-frame clones, some missing. The top ten clones hold about 0.92% of a sample with 90,000 to 120,000 clones, over 80% of them seen once. The source was PBMCs, collected around atezolizumab (anti-PD-L1) treatment. The source of these receptors is an elderly woman with urothelial cancer.

The V call is TRBV7-9, the J call TRBJ2-7; the match to TRBD1 covers 10 bases. Germline V gene sequence: CDR1 SEHNR, CDR2 FQNEAQ (reference sequence). CDR3 length equals 14 residues. After removal of 5 bases from V and 3 bases from J, the junction contained 4 bases not matched to a gene. CDR3 bases: TGTGCCAGCAGCCGACAGGGGGCCCTCTACGAGCAGTACTTC. Translated: CASSRQGALYEQYF. The full variable domain, in which reference TRBV7-9 and TRBJ2-7 provide the parts outside the CDR3, is DTGVSQNPRHKITKRGQNVTFRCDPISEHNRLYWYRQTLGQGPEFLTYFQNEAQLEKSRLLSDRFSAERPKGSFSTLEIQRTEQGDSAMYLCASSRQGALYEQYFGPGTRLTVT.

V and J are TRBV27 and TRBJ1-1; D is perhaps TRBD1 (6 bases). Trimming shortened V by 5 bases and J by 1 base, and 14 bases separated the two germline ends. The length of the CDR3 is 15 residues. The V gene's germline CDR1 is MNHEY and CDR2 SMNVEV (reference sequence). The CDR3 sequence is CASSVQGLGNTEAFF. The DNA of the CDR3 is TGTGCCAGCAGTGTACAGGGCTTGGGGAACACTGAAGCTTTCTTT.

The CDR3 here is CASSLLWESGELFF. The CDR3 nucleotides are TGTGCCAGCAGTTTACTATGGGAGTCCGGGGAGCTGTTTTTT. The genes are TRBV28 and TRBJ2-2; maybe TRBD2 (5 bases). Germline V gene data show CDR1 as MDHEN and CDR2 as SYDVKM. This CDR3 spans 14 amino acids. Trimming stripped 2 bases from V and 6 bases from J, with 10 bases between.

The CDR3 protein is CASSLPGGGLYGYTF. CDR3 DNA: TGTGCCAGCAGCTTACCTGGGGGCGGACTCTATGGCTACACCTTC. The chain employs TRBV11-2 and TRBJ1-2; D is perhaps TRBD1 (6 bases). The CDR3 consists of 15 residues. With 2 bases removed from V and 4 bases from J, the gap between germline ends came to 14 bases. CDR1 is SGHAT and CDR2 is FQNNGV in the germline V gene.

The DNA of the CDR3 is TGTGCCAGCAGCGAAGACCGCGGGACTCAGAGGGATGGCTACACCTTC. The encoded protein is CASSEDRGTQRDGYTF. This chain joins TRBV11-2 and TRBJ1-2; a possible D gene is TRBD1 (5 bases). The CDR3 is 16 residues long. Germline V gene lookup returns CDR1 SGHAT and CDR2 FQNNGV. Trimming left V 5 bases short and J 6 bases short, with 22 bases between.